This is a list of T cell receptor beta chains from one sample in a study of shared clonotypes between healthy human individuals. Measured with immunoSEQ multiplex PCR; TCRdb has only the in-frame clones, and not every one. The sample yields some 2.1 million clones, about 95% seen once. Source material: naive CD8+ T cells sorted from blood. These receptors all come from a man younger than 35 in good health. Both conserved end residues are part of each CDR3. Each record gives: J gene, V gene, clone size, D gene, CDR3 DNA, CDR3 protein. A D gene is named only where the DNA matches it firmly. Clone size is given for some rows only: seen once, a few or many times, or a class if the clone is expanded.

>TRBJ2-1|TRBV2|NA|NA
TGTGCCAGCAGTGAGGGCGCGGCTACCTACAATGAGCAGTTCTTC
CASSEGAATYNEQFF
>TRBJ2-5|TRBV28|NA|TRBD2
TGTGCCAGCAGCGCCCAAGGTCGGTGGGGGGGAGAAGAGACCCAGTACTTC
CASSAQGRWGGEETQYF
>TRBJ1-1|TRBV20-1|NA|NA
TGCAGTTCGACGTCAGGGATTGAAGCTTTCTTT
CSSTSGIEAFF
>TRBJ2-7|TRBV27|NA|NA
TGTGCCAGTGGGGCCGCCGCTCCCGACGAGCAGTACTTC
CASGAAAPDEQYF
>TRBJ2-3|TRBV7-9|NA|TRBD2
TGTGCCAGCAGTCCAAGACTAGCGGGGGACTCAGATACGCAGTATTTT
CASSPRLAGDSDTQYF
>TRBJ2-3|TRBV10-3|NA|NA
TGTGCCATCAGCAAGGTGGGCAGCACAGATACGCAGTATTTT
CAISKVGSTDTQYF
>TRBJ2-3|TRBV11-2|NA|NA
TGTGCCAGCAGCTTATCGCGGGGGCAGGGAGATACGCAGTATTTT
CASSLSRGQGDTQYF
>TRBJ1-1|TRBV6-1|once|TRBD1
TGTGCCAGCGTACAGGGGGTCGGTACTGAAGCTTTCTTT
CASVQGVGTEAFF
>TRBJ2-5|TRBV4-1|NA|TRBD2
TGCGCCAGCAGCCAAGAGCGGGGGGGGCCGGGAACCCAGTACTTC
CASSQERGGPGTQYF
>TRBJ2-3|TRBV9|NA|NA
TGTGCCAGCAGCGAGGGACTCAGCACAGATACGCAGTATTTT
CASSEGLSTDTQYF
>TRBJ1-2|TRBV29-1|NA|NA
TGCAGCGCCGACGGGGGGGGTCGGTATGGCTACACCTTC
CSADGGGRYGYTF
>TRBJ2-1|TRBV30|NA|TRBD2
TGTGCCTGGAGTTCCTTAGCGGGGGGGCCTGGAAATGAGCAGTTCTTC
CAWSSLAGGPGNEQFF
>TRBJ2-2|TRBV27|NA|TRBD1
TGTGCCAGCACTCCCATCCAGGGGGCCGGGGAGCTGTTTTTT
CASTPIQGAGELFF
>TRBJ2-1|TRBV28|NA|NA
TGTGCCAGCACTCCCCGGCCTAGTAAAGCCCCTCCTTGGGTTGAGCAGTTCTTC
CASTPRPSKAPPWVEQFF
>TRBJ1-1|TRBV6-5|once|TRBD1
TGTGCCAGCAGTTACTCGTCCCAGGGGGCCACTGAAGCTTTCTTT
CASSYSSQGATEAFF
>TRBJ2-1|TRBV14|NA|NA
TGTGCCAGCAGCCAAGAAAACGGCGAGCAGTTCTTC
CASSQENGEQFF
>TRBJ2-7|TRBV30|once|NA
TGTGCCTGGACAGGGGAAACTTCCTACGAGCAGTACTTC
CAWTGETSYEQYF
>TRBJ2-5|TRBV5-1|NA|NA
TGCGCCAGCAGCTTGGGAGAGGAGACCCAGTACTTC
CASSLGEETQYF
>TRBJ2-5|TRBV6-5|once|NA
TGTGCCAGCAGTTACTTACGGGGGCAAGAGACCCAGTACTTC
CASSYLRGQETQYF
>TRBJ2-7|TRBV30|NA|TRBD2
TGTGCCTGGTCTAGCGGGGGGGGCAACGAGCAGTACTTC
CAWSSGGGNEQYF
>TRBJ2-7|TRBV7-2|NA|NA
TGTGCCAGCAGCCGGGACCAATCATACGAGCAGTACTTC
CASSRDQSYEQYF
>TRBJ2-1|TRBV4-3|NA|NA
TGCGCCAGCAGCGAAGGCTCCCTCTCCTACAATGAGCAGTTCTTC
CASSEGSLSYNEQFF
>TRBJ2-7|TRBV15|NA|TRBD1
TGTGCCACCAGCCCGAACACAGCACCCCCAGGGGGCGAGCAGTACTTC
CATSPNTAPPGGEQYF
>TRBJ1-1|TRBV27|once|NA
TGTGCCAGCAGAGGCTACAGGGAAGTGGACACTGAAGCTTTCTTT
CASRGYREVDTEAFF
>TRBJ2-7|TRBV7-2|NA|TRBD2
TGTGCCAGCAGCTTCGGACTAGCGAGCTCCTACGAGCAGTACTTC
CASSFGLASSYEQYF
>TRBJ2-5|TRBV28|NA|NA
TGTGCCAGCAGTTCCCCGACCATTAGGAGGGAGACCCAGTACTTC
CASSSPTIRRETQYF
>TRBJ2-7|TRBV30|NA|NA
TGTGCCATCGGACAGCCCTACGAGCAGTACTTC
CAIGQPYEQYF
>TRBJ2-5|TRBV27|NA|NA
TGTGCCAGCAGTTTAACAGGGATACACCAAGAGACCCAGTACTTC
CASSLTGIHQETQYF
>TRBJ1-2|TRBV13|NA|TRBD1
TGTGCCAGCAGCTTAACAGGGGGCAGCTATGGCTACACCTTC
CASSLTGGSYGYTF